These 21 T cell receptor beta chains originate from one sample sequenced in a study of T cells in Graves' hyperthyroidism and ophthalmopathy. RNA transcripts provided the source from which TCR beta CDR3 regions were amplified. The HTBI set primed first-round TCR CDR3 RT-PCR. Via MiXCR, TCRdb re-called the multiplex PCR reads, giving one row per CDR3 protein. The table has roughly 350,000 distinct CDR3 sequences, approximately 15% seen once. Sequenced input: blood. The origin of the receptors is a woman between 25 and 40 years old with Graves' hyperthyroidism.

The rearrangement links TRBV4-3 to TRBJ2-7, with a tentative D call TRBD2 (7 bases). The V end was cut by 1 base, the J end by 2 bases, with 15 bases between. The CDR3 covers 16 residues. Germline V gives CDR1 LGHNA, CDR2 YSLEER. CDR3 DNA sequence: TGCGCCAGCAGCCAAGGGACAGTCGCGGGAGCCTACGAGCAGTACTTC. It encodes CASSQGTVAGAYEQYF.

This clonotype has ten or more counts. The chain carries TRBV28 and TRBJ2-7; 7 bases map to TRBD2. The CDR3 loop spans 13 amino acids. V shed 6 bases and J 3 bases; nucleotides not matched to a gene: 5. The germline gives CDR1 MDHEN, CDR2 SYDVKM. CDR3 residues: CASRLTSDYEQYF. The DNA of the CDR3 is TGTGCCAGCAGGCTTACTAGCGACTACGAGCAGTACTTC.

V gene TRBV6-1 combines with J gene TRBJ2-7; weak D call: TRBD2 (6 bases). Germline CDR1 reads MNHNS; CDR2 reads SASEGT. The CDR3 loop spans 14 amino acids. The germline V and J ends were trimmed by 6 bases and 3 bases, with 15 bases remaining between them. The CDR3 here is CASSGDWQRYEQYF. CDR3 coding DNA: TGTGCCAGCAGCGGGGACTGGCAGCGCTACGAGCAGTACTTC.

A few counts support this clonotype. The V and J genes are TRBV5-1 and TRBJ2-5; D is ambiguous. Trimming removed 0 bases from V and 5 bases from J, with 11 bases in between. CDR1 and CDR2 from the germline V gene are SGHRS and YFSETQ. The CDR3 totals 14 residues. This CDR3 is CASSLGHSEETQYF. CDR3 in DNA: TGCGCCAGCAGCTTGGGGCACAGCGAGGAGACCCAGTACTTC.

This clonotype showed up many times. This sequence joins TRBV28 and TRBJ2-3; 9 nucleotides line up with TRBD2. Germline CDR1 is MDHEN and CDR2 is SYDVKM. The trim removed 2 bases at V and 6 bases at J, leaving 3 bases unmatched. The CDR3 spans 14 residues. DNA for the CDR3: TGTGCCAGCAGTTTAGGCGGGAGGGTTGATACGCAGTATTTT. It encodes CASSLGGRVDTQYF.

This clonotype was seen many times. V usage is TRBV15 and J usage is TRBJ2-1, with 14 nucleotides matching TRBD2. This CDR3 is 16 amino acids long. V lost 4 bases and J lost 9; bases outside the gene matches: 8. CDR1 is LNHNV, CDR2 YYDKDF, per germline (reference sequence). This chain's CDR3 is CATSIIGTSGSSEQFF. Here the CDR3 DNA reads TGTGCCACCAGCATAATTGGGACTAGCGGGAGCAGTGAGCAGTTCTTC.

This clonotype was counted ten times or more. The chain couples TRBV19 to TRBJ2-2, with TRBD2 identical over 7 bases. With 6 bases clipped from V and 0 bases from J, the junction kept 1 base outside the gene matches. The CDR3 consists of 14 residues. The germline V gene encodes CDR1 LNHDA and CDR2 SQIVND (reference sequence). CDR3: CASRAGANTGELFF. Here the CDR3 DNA reads TGTGCCAGTAGGGCGGGAGCGAACACCGGGGAGCTGTTTTTT.

This clonotype was counted many times. The gene calls are TRBV11-2 and TRBJ2-5, with 9 bases fitting TRBD2. This CDR3 is built from 16 residues. From germline, CDR1 is SGHAT and CDR2 FQNNGV. V trimming: 5 bases; J trimming: 11 bases; junction bases outside the gene matches: 18. The DNA of the CDR3 is TGTGCCAGCAGCCATAGTGGCGCTAGCGGGAAAGAGCCGCAGTACTTC. Protein product: CASSHSGASGKEPQYF.

This clonotype was seen at least ten times. CDR3 sequence: CASSGTVYGYTF. In nucleotides, the CDR3 is TGTGCCAGCAGTGGGACGGTCTATGGCTACACCTTC. J is TRBJ1-2 and V is TRBV28, with D perhaps TRBD1 (5 bases). CDR3 length: 12 residues. CDR1 is MDHEN, CDR2 SYDVKM, per germline. V shed 5 bases and J shed 4 bases, with 8 bases lying between them.

The V gene is TRBV20-1, the J gene TRBJ2-1; TRBD1 agrees at 9 bases. CDR3 length: 12 amino acids. Germline V gene sequence: CDR1 DFQATT, CDR2 SNEGSKA (reference sequence). J gave up 8 bases and V 2 bases, and 1 base lay outside the gene matches. CDR3 protein: CSARWDRDEQFF. DNA for the CDR3: TGCAGTGCTAGATGGGACAGGGATGAGCAGTTCTTC.

The chain links TRBV5-8 to TRBJ2-7; possibly TRBD1 for D (5 bases). This CDR3 region has 14 residues. Trimming shortened V by 1 base and J by 2 bases, and 10 bases separated the two germline ends. The germline CDR1 and CDR2 sequences are SGHTS and YDEGEE. The CDR3 reads CASSLRGLPYEQYF. The CDR3, as DNA: TGTGCCAGCAGCTTGAGGGGCCTACCCTACGAGCAGTACTTC.

The table lists this clonotype with many counts. The V call is TRBV11-2, the J call TRBJ2-5, with 8 bases that match TRBD2. CDR3 size: 14 residues. The J segment lost 6 bases and the V segment lost 1 base, leaving 4 bases of the junction unmatched. Germline values: CDR1 SGHAT, CDR2 FQNNGV. This chain's CDR3 is CASSLGGTSKTQYF. The CDR3 DNA is TGTGCCAGCAGCTTAGGAGGGACTAGTAAGACCCAGTACTTC.

This clonotype was found many times. This chain links TRBV10-3 with TRBJ2-1, with TRBD2 as a possible D gene (6 bases). This CDR3 has 14 amino acids. The germline V and J ends were trimmed by 10 bases and 7 bases, with 20 bases remaining between them. The germline V gene encodes CDR1 ENHRY and CDR2 SYGVKD. CDR3 sequence: CATCARDPKNEQFF. The CDR3 DNA follows: TGTGCCACGTGCGCGCGGGACCCGAAGAATGAGCAGTTCTTC.

This clonotype was seen ten or more times. This chain uses TRBV20-1 with TRBJ1-2; D is possibly TRBD1 (5 bases). CDR3 length equals 10 residues. Trimming pared 7 bases from V and 6 bases from J, leaving 9 bases between. Per the germline V gene, CDR1 is DFQATT and CDR2 is SNEGSKA (reference sequence). Here the CDR3 reads CSGSGNGYTF. CDR3 in DNA: TGCAGTGGATCAGGGAATGGCTACACCTTC.

This clonotype was counted many times. The chain uses TRBV12-3 or TRBV12-4 and TRBJ2-3; D is possibly TRBD1 or TRBD2 (6 bases each). The CDR3 totals 16 residues. V lost 5 bases, J lost 0 bases, and 15 bases lay in between. The CDR3 region is CASSRETGTSTDTQYF. The CDR3 DNA reads as TGTGCCAGCAGTCGTGAAACAGGGACTAGCACAGATACGCAGTATTTT.

In its sample, this clonotype was seen many times. The chain uses TRBV10-3 and TRBJ1-5; no clear D. The V gene lost 8 bases and the J gene lost 0 bases, with 8 bases spanning the gap. The CDR3 length is 13 residues. Germline values: CDR1 ENHRY, CDR2 SYGVKD. DNA of the CDR3: TGTGCCATCTCACCATCTAGCAATCAGCCCCAGCATTTT. This codes for CAISPSSNQPQHF.

This clonotype was recorded many times. The V gene is TRBV11-2, the J gene TRBJ2-2; a weak D match, TRBD2 (5 bases). Germline V gives CDR1 SGHAT, CDR2 FQNNGV. The CDR3 extends over 14 amino acids. The germline V and J ends were trimmed by 5 bases and 3 bases, with 10 bases remaining between them. CDR3 loop: CASSPTGYTGELFF. The CDR3 nucleotides read TGTGCCAGCAGCCCAACGGGGTACACCGGGGAGCTGTTTTTT.

This clonotype was counted ten times or more. The chain employs TRBV6-1 and TRBJ1-1, with no clear D. V was clipped by 1 base and J by 0 bases, with 9 bases between them. The CDR3 totals 15 residues. Germline V lookup: CDR1 MNHNS, CDR2 SASEGT. The CDR3 coding sequence is TGTGCCAGCAGTGAAGAAGTAGCTTTGAACACTGAAGCTTTCTTT. Protein sequence: CASSEEVALNTEAFF.

This clonotype was found many times. The chain has TRBV2 and TRBJ2-1, with 10 bases aligning to TRBD2. This CDR3 contains 15 residues. V shed 5 bases, J shed 9 bases, and the junction held 10 bases outside the gene matches. From germline, CDR1 is SNHLY and CDR2 FYNNEI. This CDR3 is CASSNEAGGPSEQFF. The CDR3, as DNA: TGTGCCAGCAGTAACGAAGCGGGAGGGCCGAGTGAGCAGTTCTTC.

This clonotype was detected ten times or more. V is TRBV2 and J is TRBJ1-2; D possibly corresponds to TRBD1 (5 bases). The germline V and J ends were trimmed by 7 bases and 4 bases, with 16 bases remaining between them. Germline lookup yields CDR1 SNHLY and CDR2 FYNNEI. The CDR3 consists of 14 residues. The CDR3 DNA reads TGTGCCAGCACTTTGTCCGGGACCTCCTATGGCTACACCTTC. Amino acids: CASTLSGTSYGYTF.

At least ten counts were recorded for this clonotype. The V gene is TRBV7-9, the J gene TRBJ1-4; maybe TRBD1 (5 bases). Germline CDR1 reads SEHNR; CDR2 reads FQNEAQ (reference sequence). Deletions cut 5 bases from V and 8 bases from J, with 12 bases between. The CDR3 consists of 13 residues. The CDR3 protein is CASSPSGTEKLFF. The CDR3 DNA is TGTGCCAGCAGCCCGAGCGGGACGGAAAAACTGTTTTTT.